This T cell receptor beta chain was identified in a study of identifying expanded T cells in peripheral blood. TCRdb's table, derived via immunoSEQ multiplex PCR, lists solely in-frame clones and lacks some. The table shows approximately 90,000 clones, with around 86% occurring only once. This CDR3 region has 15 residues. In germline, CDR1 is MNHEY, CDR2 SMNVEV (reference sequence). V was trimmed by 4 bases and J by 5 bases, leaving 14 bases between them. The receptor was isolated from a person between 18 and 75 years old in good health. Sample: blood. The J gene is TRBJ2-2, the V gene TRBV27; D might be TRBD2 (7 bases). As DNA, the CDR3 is TGTGCCAGCAGTTGGGAGGGGGTCCCGACCGGGGAGCTGTTTTTT. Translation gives CASSWEGVPTGELFF.